This T cell receptor beta chain was sequenced for a study of blood T cell repertoires in COVID-19. The CDR3 is 15 amino acids. Trimming stripped 2 bases from V and 2 bases from J, with 12 bases between. Looked up from germline, CDR1 is SNHLY and CDR2 is FYNNEI. Generated by immunoSEQ multiplex PCR, the TCRdb table keeps only in-frame clones and is missing some. The sample holds about 110,000 clones, 84% seen once. The sequenced sample consisted of peripheral blood. This clonotype was sampled from a woman aged 60 to 75 with acute or convalescent COVID-19. V usage is TRBV2 and J usage is TRBJ2-5; weak D call: TRBD2 (6 bases). CDR3 residues: CASSERAGRQETQYF. CDR3 sequence (DNA): TGTGCCAGCAGTGAAAGGGCGGGAAGGCAAGAGACCCAGTACTTC.